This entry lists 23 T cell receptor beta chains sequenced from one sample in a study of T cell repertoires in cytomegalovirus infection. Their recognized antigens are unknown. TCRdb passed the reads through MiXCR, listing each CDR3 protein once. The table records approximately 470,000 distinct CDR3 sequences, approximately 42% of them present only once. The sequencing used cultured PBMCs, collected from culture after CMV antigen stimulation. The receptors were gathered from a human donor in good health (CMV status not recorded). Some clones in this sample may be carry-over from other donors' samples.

CDR3 residues: CASSSAGYNEQFF. In DNA form, the CDR3 reads TGTGCCAGCAGTTCCGCGGGATACAATGAGCAGTTCTTC. This chain links TRBV27 with TRBJ2-1, with a possible D match to TRBD2 (6 bases). Germline assignment: CDR1 MNHEY and CDR2 SMNVEV (reference sequence). V shed 4 bases and J shed 4 bases, with 8 bases lying between them. The CDR3 is 13 residues long.

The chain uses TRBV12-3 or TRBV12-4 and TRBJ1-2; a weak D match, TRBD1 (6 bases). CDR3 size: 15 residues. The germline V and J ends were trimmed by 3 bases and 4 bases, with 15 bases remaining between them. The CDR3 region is CASSFFGGYGYGYTF. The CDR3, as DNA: TGTGCCAGCAGTTTCTTCGGGGGCTACGGCTATGGCTACACCTTC.

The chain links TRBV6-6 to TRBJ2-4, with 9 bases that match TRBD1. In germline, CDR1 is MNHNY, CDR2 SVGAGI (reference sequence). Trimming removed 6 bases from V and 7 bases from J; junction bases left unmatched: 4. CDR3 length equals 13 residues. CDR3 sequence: CASRGQGVNIQYF. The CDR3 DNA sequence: TGTGCCAGCAGGGGACAGGGAGTGAACATTCAGTACTTC.

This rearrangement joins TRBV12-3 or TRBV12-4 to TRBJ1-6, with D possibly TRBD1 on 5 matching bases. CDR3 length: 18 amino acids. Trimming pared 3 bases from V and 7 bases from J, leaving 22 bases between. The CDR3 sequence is CASSFRVRGLKGNSPLHF. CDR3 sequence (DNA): TGTGCCAGCAGTTTTAGGGTGAGGGGTTTAAAGGGCAATTCACCCCTCCACTTT.

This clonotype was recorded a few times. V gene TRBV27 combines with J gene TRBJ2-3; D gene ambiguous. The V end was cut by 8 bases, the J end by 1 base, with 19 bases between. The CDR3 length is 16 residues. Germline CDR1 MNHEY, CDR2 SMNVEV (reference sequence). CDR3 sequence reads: CASHTRVGPGTDTQYF. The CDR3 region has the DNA TGTGCCAGCCATACTCGTGTGGGCCCCGGCACAGATACGCAGTATTTT.

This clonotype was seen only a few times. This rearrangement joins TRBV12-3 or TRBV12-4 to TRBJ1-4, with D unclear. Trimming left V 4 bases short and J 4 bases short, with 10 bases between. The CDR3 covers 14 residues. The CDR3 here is CASSWSQHNEKLFF. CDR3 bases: TGTGCCAGCAGTTGGAGTCAGCATAATGAAAAACTGTTTTTT.

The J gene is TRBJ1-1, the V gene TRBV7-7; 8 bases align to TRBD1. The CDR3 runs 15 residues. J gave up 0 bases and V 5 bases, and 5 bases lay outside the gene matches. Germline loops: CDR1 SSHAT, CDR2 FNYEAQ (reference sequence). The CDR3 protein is CASSPWTGMNTEAFF. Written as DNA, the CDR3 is TGTGCCAGCAGCCCCTGGACAGGGATGAACACTGAAGCTTTCTTT.

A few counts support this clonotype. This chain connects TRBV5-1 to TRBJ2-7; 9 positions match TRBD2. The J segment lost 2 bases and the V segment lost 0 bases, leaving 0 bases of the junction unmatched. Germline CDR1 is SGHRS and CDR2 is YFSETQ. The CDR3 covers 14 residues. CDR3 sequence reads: CASSLASGTYEQYF. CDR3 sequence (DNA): TGCGCCAGCAGCTTGGCTAGCGGGACCTACGAGCAGTACTTC.

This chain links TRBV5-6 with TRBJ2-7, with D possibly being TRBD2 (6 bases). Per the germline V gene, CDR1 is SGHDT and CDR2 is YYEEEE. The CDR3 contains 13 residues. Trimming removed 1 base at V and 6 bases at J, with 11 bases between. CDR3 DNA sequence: TGTGCCAGCAGCTTGTACCTCGGGAGCGAGCAGTACTTC. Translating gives CASSLYLGSEQYF.

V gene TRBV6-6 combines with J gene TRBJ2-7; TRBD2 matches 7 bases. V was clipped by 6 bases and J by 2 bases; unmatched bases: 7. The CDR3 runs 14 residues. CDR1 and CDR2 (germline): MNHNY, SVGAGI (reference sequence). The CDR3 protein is CASSWGGDAYEQYF. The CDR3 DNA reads TGTGCCAGCAGCTGGGGAGGGGACGCCTACGAGCAGTACTTC.

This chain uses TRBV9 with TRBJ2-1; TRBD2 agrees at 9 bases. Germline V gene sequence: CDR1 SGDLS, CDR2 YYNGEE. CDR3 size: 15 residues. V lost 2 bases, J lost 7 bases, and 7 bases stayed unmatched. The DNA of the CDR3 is TGTGCCAGCAGCGTTGATTCGGCGGGGGGGAATGAGCAGTTCTTC. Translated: CASSVDSAGGNEQFF.

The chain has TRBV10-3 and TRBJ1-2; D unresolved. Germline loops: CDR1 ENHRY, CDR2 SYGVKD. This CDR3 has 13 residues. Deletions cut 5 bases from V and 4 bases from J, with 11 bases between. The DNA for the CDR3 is TGTGCCATCAGTTGGACCGAGGGCTATGGCTACACCTTC. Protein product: CAISWTEGYGYTF.

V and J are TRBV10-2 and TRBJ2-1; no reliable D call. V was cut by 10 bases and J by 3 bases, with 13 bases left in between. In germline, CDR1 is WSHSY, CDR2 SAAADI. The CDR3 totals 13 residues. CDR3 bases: TGCGCCACCTGCCAGGTAAACTACAATGAGCAGTTCTTC. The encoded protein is CATCQVNYNEQFF.

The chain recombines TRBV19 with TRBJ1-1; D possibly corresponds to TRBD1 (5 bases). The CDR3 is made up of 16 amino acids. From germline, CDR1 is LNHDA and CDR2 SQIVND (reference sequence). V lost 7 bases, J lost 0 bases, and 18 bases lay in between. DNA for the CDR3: TGTGCCAGTACCAACACGGGACCTCCGTTGAACACTGAAGCTTTCTTT. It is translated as CASTNTGPPLNTEAFF.

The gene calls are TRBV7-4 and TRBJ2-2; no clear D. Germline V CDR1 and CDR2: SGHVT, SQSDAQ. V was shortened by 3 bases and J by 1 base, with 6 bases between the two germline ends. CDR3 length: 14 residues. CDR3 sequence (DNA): TGTGCCAGCAGCTTGTTGAAGAACACCGGGGAGCTGTTTTTT. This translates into CASSLLKNTGELFF.

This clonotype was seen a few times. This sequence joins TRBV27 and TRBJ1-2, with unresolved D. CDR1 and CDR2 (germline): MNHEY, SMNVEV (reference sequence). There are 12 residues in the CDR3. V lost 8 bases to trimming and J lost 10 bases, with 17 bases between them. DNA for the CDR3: TGTGCCAGCCGACGAACGGTAGGGCACTACACCTTC. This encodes CASRRTVGHYTF.

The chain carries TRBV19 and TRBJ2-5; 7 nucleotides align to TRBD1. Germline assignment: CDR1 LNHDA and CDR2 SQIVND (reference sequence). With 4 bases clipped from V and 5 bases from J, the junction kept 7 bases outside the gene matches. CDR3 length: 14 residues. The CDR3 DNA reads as TGTGCCAGTAGTACCACAGGGGCGGTGGAGACCCAGTACTTC. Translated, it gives CASSTTGAVETQYF.

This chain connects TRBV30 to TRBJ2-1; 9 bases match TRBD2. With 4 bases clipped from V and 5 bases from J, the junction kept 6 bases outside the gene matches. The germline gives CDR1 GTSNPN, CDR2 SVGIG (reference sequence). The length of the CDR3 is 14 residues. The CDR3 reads CAWIRASGNNEQFF. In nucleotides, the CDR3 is TGTGCCTGGATAAGGGCTAGCGGGAACAATGAGCAGTTCTTC.

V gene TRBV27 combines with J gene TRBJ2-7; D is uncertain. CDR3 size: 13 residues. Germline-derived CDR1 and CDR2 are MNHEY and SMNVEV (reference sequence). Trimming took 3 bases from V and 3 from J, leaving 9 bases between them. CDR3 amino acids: CASSFRASYEQYF. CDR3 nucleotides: TGTGCCAGCAGTTTTAGGGCAAGCTACGAGCAGTACTTC.

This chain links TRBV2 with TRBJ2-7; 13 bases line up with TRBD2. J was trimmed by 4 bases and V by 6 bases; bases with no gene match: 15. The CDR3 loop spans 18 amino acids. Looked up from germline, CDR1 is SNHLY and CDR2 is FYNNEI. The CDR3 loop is CASSEWGTSGTFSYEQYF. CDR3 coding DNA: TGTGCCAGCAGCGAGTGGGGGACTAGCGGGACCTTCAGTTACGAGCAGTACTTC.

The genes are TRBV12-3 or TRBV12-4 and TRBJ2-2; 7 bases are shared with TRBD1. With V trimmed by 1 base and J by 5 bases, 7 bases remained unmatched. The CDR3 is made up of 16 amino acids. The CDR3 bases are TGTGCCAGCAGTTTAGACTCGACAGGGTGGACCGGGGAGCTGTTTTTT. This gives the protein CASSLDSTGWTGELFF.

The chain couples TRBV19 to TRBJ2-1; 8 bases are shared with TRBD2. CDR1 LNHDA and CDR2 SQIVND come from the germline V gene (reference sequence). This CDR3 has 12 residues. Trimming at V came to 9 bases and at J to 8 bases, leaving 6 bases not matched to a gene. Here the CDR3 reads CASHGLADEQFF. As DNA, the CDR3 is TGTGCCAGCCACGGACTAGCCGATGAGCAGTTCTTC. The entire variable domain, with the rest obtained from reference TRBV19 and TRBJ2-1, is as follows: DGGITQSPKYLFRKEGQNVTLSCEQNLNHDAMYWYRQDPGQGLRLIYYSQIVNDFQKGDIAEGYSVSREKKESFPLTVTSAQKNPTAFYLCASHGLADEQFFGPGTRLTVL.

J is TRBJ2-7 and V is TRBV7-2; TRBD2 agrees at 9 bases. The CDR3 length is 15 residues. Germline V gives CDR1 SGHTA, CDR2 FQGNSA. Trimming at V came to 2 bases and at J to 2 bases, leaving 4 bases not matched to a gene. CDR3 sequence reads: CASSLTSGLTYEQYF. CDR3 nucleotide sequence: TGTGCCAGCAGCTTAACTAGCGGGCTCACCTACGAGCAGTACTTC.